This T cell receptor beta chain was identified during a study of low-dose radiotherapy and immunotherapy resistance in tumors. Time point indicated: after trial treatment. Indicated treatment: LDRT plus nivolumab, ipilimumab, low-dose cyclophosphamide and aspirin (RACIN trial). Gene-specific TRAV and TRBV primers were used for first-strand cDNA, covering alpha and beta chains. TCRs were amplified for 20 to 25 PCR cycles with a constant-region primer and V-primer adapter. Via MiXCR, TCRdb re-called the reads, giving one row per CDR3 protein. The sample includes tens of thousands of distinct CDR3 sequences, more than 20% of them seen just once. Germline assignment: CDR1 SGHNT and CDR2 YYREEE (reference sequence). This CDR3 has 15 residues. Trimming stripped 4 bases from V and 4 bases from J, with 17 bases between.

Material: PBMCs, obtained after low-dose radiotherapy plus immunotherapy. The receptor's source is a female donor with ovarian cancer. The rearrangement uses TRBV5-4 and TRBJ2-5; possibly TRBD2 for D (6 bases). In nucleotides, the CDR3 is TGTGCCAGCAGCCCTGCCGGGACTGGTCGAGAGACCCAGTACTTC. Residues: CASSPAGTGRETQYF.